This TCR beta chain was recorded in a study of CD8+CD57+ T cells in acquired aplastic anemia. Points from the study as a whole: Levels of CD8+ Simpson's diversity were not significantly distinct in patients versus controls.

The use of genomic DNA as template underpinned the TCR beta VDJ and CDR3 profiling. In TCRdb, the reads were re-called with MiXCR into one record per CDR3 protein. The top ten hold 15% to 20% of the sample, which has some 200,000 distinct CDR3 sequences, about half seen once. In regard to this clonotype: Its specificity is not known. The junction differs from germline at one of its ends, possibly a read error.

CDR1 and CDR2 (germline): SGHRS, YFSETQ. CDR3 length equals 15 residues. Patients included in sequencing had previously demonstrated CD8+CD57+ cell expansion by flow cytometry. The V and J genes are TRBV5-1 and TRBJ1-3; the match to TRBD1 covers 9 bases. The sequence was collected from a human donor with aplastic anemia. Sequences were obtained from sorted CD4+, CD8+, or CD8+CD57+ T cells (not recorded which) from PBMCs. The CDR3 DNA reads as TGTGCCAGCAGCTTACAGGGGGCTGAAGGAAACACCATATATTTT. As protein: CASSLQGAEGNTIYF.